These T cell receptor beta chains were read from a single sample in a study of cytomegalovirus exposure and HLA in healthy donors. Assay used: immunoSEQ multiplex PCR; TCRdb lists only in-frame clones, some missing. This sample has around 300,000 clones, with 87% found just once. Sequenced: PBMCs. The receptors stem from a woman in her twenties or thirties in good health and CMV-seropositive. The CDR3 runs from the conserved cysteine through the conserved F or W. D genes are given only for firm matches. Clone size, where shown, is once, few, many, or a class for clones that have expanded.

size	D	J	V	DNA	CDR3
once	.	TRBJ1-2	TRBV15	TGTGCCACCAGGGGAGGGCAGGCCTATGGCTACACCTTC	CATRGGQAYGYTF
.	.	TRBJ2-3	TRBV4-1	TGCGCCAGCAGCCAGGCATGGACAGAGACGCAGTATTTT	CASSQAWTETQYF
.	TRBD1	TRBJ1-5	TRBV27	TGTGCCAGCAGTTTATCGCGGACAGGCGACAATCAGCCCCAGCATTTT	CASSLSRTGDNQPQHF
.	TRBD2	TRBJ2-1	TRBV27	TGTGCCAGCAGTTTATTTGCTAGCGGGAGTCGGAATGAGCAGTTCTTC	CASSLFASGSRNEQFF
.	TRBD1	TRBJ1-5	TRBV28	TGTGCCAGCAGCCTAAGACAGGGGGCGAATAGCAATCAGCCCCAGCATTTT	CASSLRQGANSNQPQHF
.	TRBD1	TRBJ2-1	TRBV10-3	TGTGCCATCAGTGTCAGGACAGGGCAGAACAATGAGCAGTTCTTC	CAISVRTGQNNEQFF
once	.	TRBJ1-4	TRBV6-5	TGTGCCAGCAGAAATAATAATGAAAAACTGTTTTTT	CASRNNNEKLFF
.	.	TRBJ1-1	TRBV6-1	TGTGCCAGCCGAGTGGGAGGACTAAAGGAAGCTTTCTTT	CASRVGGLKEAFF
once	.	TRBJ1-5	TRBV7-9	TGTGCCAGCAGCTTGGGGCGGTACAATAGCAATCAGCCCCAGCATTTT	CASSLGRYNSNQPQHF
.	TRBD2	TRBJ2-7	TRBV5-1	TGCGCCAGCAGCTCCGGGACTAGTCGATACGAGCAGTACTTC	CASSSGTSRYEQYF
few	TRBD2	TRBJ2-7	TRBV29-1	TGCAGCGCCCAGGGACTAGCGGGGGTCGAGCAGTACTTC	CSAQGLAGVEQYF
.	TRBD1	TRBJ1-2	TRBV6-5	TGTGCCAGCGGGGACAGGGGGCTTGGAGGCTACACCTTC	CASGDRGLGGYTF
.	.	TRBJ2-1	TRBV25-1	TGTGCCAGCAGTGAGTCTGGGAATGAGCAGTTCTTC	CASSESGNEQFF
.	.	TRBJ2-7	TRBV27	TGTGCCAGCAGTCCCAATTCCTACGAGCAGTACTTC	CASSPNSYEQYF
.	.	TRBJ1-2	TRBV7-6	TGTGCCAGCACCTTCTCACCCGAGGACTATGGCTACACCTTC	CASTFSPEDYGYTF
.	TRBD1	TRBJ2-7	TRBV9	TGTGCCAGCAGCGCGGGACAGGGGAGGGCCAGTACACTATACTACGAGCAGTACTTC	CASSAGQGRASTLYYEQYF
.	TRBD2	TRBJ2-7	TRBV27	TGTGCCAGCAGTTTATGGGCGGGAGTAGCCTACGAGCAGTACTTC	CASSLWAGVAYEQYF
.	.	TRBJ1-5	TRBV5-6	TGTGCCAGCAGCACAATTCAGGGCTGGGATAGCAATCAGCCCCAGCATTTT	CASSTIQGWDSNQPQHF
.	TRBD2	TRBJ2-1	TRBV27	TGTGCCAGCAGTTTAGCGGGAGGGCCCGATGAGCAGTTCTTC	CASSLAGGPDEQFF
.	.	TRBJ1-5	TRBV28	TGTGCCAGCAGTTTATTGCCGGCCAGTACTAGTCAGCCCCAGCATTTT	CASSLLPASTSQPQHF
.	TRBD2	TRBJ2-7	TRBV28	TGTGCCAGCAGTTTAACACTGGCGGGAGCTGGCGAGCAGTACTTC	CASSLTLAGAGEQYF
.	.	TRBJ1-1	TRBV25-1	TGTGCCAGCAGTACCCTAGGGTACACTGAAGCTTTCTTT	CASSTLGYTEAFF
.	TRBD1	TRBJ1-5	TRBV28	TGTGCCAGCAGTTTATTGCAGGGGGTAGGCAATCAGCCCCAGCATTTT	CASSLLQGVGNQPQHF
.	.	TRBJ2-5	TRBV7-9	TGTGCCAGCAGCAAGGGGGTAGGGGAGACCCAGTACTTC	CASSKGVGETQYF
.	.	TRBJ2-7	TRBV11-2	TGTGCCAGCAGCTTACGCCGTGGCTCCTACGAGCAGTACTTC	CASSLRRGSYEQYF